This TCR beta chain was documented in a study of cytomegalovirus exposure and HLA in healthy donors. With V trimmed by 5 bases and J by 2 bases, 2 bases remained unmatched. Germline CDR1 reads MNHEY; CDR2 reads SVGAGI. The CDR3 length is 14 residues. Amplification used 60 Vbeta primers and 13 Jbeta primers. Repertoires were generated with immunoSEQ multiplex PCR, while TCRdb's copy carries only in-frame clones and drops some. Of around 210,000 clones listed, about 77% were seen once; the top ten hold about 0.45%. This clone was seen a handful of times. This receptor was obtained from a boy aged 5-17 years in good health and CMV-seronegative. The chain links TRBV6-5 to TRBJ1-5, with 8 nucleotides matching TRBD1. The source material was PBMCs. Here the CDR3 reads CASSQTGGNQPQHF. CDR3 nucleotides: TGTGCCAGCAGTCAGACAGGGGGCAATCAGCCCCAGCATTTT.